Presented here are 30 T cell receptor beta chains from one specimen sequenced in a study of shared clonotypes between healthy human individuals. TCRdb's table, derived via immunoSEQ multiplex PCR, lists solely in-frame clones and lacks some. The repertoire holds over a million clones, with about four fifths as singletons. Sequencing was carried out using memory CD4+ T cells from PBMCs. Subset described: CD45RA-negative fraction. The receptor source for this set is a man aged 18-30 years in good health. Some clones in this sample may be carry-over from other donors' samples.

CDR3 nucleotides: TGTGCCAGCAGGGCGGGGAACAACGGTGAGCAGTTCTTC. Translated, it gives CASRAGNNGEQFF. The chain employs TRBV9 and TRBJ2-1; D is perhaps TRBD2 (6 bases). V was shortened by 5 bases and J by 9 bases, with 15 bases between the two germline ends. Germline values: CDR1 SGDLS, CDR2 YYNGEE. The CDR3 is 13 residues long. The full variable domain, with the rest looked up from reference TRBV9 and TRBJ2-1, is DSGVTQTPKHLITATGQRVTLRCSPRSGDLSVYWYQQSLDQGLQFLIQYYNGEERAKGNILERFSAQQFPDLHSELNLSSLELGDSALYFCASRAGNNGEQFFGPGTRLTVL.

This clone is a singleton in its sample. V usage is TRBV27 and J usage is TRBJ1-2, with D perhaps matching TRBD1 (5 bases). Trimming shortened V by 3 bases and J by 4 bases, and 9 bases separated the two germline ends. Looked up from germline, CDR1 is MNHEY and CDR2 is SMNVEV (reference sequence). This CDR3 region has 13 residues. The CDR3 region is CASSFDRSYGYTF. In nucleotides, the CDR3 is TGTGCCAGCAGTTTCGACAGAAGCTATGGCTACACCTTC.

Of note for this clone: Other DNA sequences in this specimen translate into the identical CDR3. This sequence joins TRBV28 and TRBJ1-2; unclear D gene. The CDR3 length is 13 residues. In germline, CDR1 is MDHEN, CDR2 SYDVKM. Trimming took off 5 bases at V and 2 bases at J, with 9 bases between the two ends. The CDR3 DNA is TGTGCCAGCAGTCTCCAAGAAAACTATGGCTACACCTTC. Translated: CASSLQENYGYTF.

V gene TRBV6-5 combines with J gene TRBJ2-3; 7 nucleotides line up with TRBD2. The CDR3 totals 14 residues. J lost 2 bases, V lost 8 bases, and 7 bases had no gene match. Germline V gene sequence: CDR1 MNHEY, CDR2 SVGAGI. As DNA, the CDR3 is TGTGCCAGCCGACGGGGACTATTCACAGATACGCAGTATTTT. This gives the protein CASRRGLFTDTQYF.

As regards this clone: Germline is not matched at one junction end, which may reflect a read error. V and J are TRBV29-1 and TRBJ1-2, with 8 positions matching TRBD1. There are 11 residues in the CDR3. Germline V gene data show CDR1 as SQVTM and CDR2 as ANQGSEA. This CDR3 reads CSVEARQGRVF. The CDR3 nucleotides are TGCAGCGTTGAGGCCCGACAGGGGAGAGTTTTC.

This clone showed up just a few times. The genes are TRBV7-8 and TRBJ1-5; no reliable D call. There are 15 residues in the CDR3. Trimming removed 0 bases at V and 0 bases at J, with 6 bases between. Per the germline V gene, CDR1 is SGHVS and CDR2 is FQNEAQ. CDR3 DNA sequence: TGTGCCAGCAGCTTAGCTGGCCATAGCAATCAGCCCCAGCATTTT. Encoded protein: CASSLAGHSNQPQHF.

This clone has more than one count but fewer than ten. V and J are TRBV30 and TRBJ2-3; D may be TRBD2 (6 bases). CDR1 and CDR2 from the germline V gene are GTSNPN and SVGIG (reference sequence). The CDR3 consists of 14 residues. V shed 0 bases and J shed 5 bases, with 12 bases lying between them. The CDR3 DNA reads TGTGCCTGGAGTGTACGGGAGCGCGGAGATACGCAGTATTTT. Translating it yields CAWSVRERGDTQYF.

V usage is TRBV4-1 and J usage is TRBJ2-2; D ambiguous. This CDR3 has 15 residues. Germline CDR1 MGHRA, CDR2 YSYEKL. V dropped 4 bases and J dropped 4 bases, with 13 bases sitting between them. Here the CDR3 reads CASSLLDLSTGELFF. The CDR3 DNA reads TGCGCCAGCAGCCTTCTGGATTTGAGCACCGGGGAGCTGTTTTTT.

The chain recombines TRBV21-1 with TRBJ1-2. TRBV21-1 is assigned pseudogene status. The CDR3 has 13 residues. CDR3 region: CASYISGVYGYTF. The CDR3 DNA follows: TGTGCCAGCTACATAAGCGGGGTGTATGGCTACACCTTC.

The genes are TRBV11-2 and TRBJ2-7; 11 bases fit TRBD2. The length of the CDR3 is 16 residues. Germline CDR1 reads SGHAT; CDR2 reads FQNNGV. Trimming cost V 5 bases and J 1 base; bases outside gene matches: 7. The CDR3 DNA follows: TGTGCCAGCAGCATAATAGCGGGGGGGATATCCTACGAGCAGTACTTC. The encoded protein is CASSIIAGGISYEQYF.

The chain combines TRBV7-2 with TRBJ2-7; possibly TRBD1 or TRBD2 for D (5 bases each). The CDR3 spans 15 residues. The germline V gene encodes CDR1 SGHTA and CDR2 FQGNSA. Between the trimmed V and J ends, which lost 5 bases and 0 bases, there was a span of 14 bases. The DNA for the CDR3 is TGTGCCAGCAGCACACGGGACGGATTCTCCTACGAGCAGTACTTC. This encodes CASSTRDGFSYEQYF.

This chain joins TRBV4-2 and TRBJ1-4; possibly TRBD1 for D (6 bases). Germline assignment: CDR1 LGHNA and CDR2 YNFKEQ. V lost 3 bases and J 4 bases, leaving 15 bases between the germline ends. The CDR3 length is 16 residues. CDR3: CASSQDVTGGNEKLFF. The CDR3 region has the DNA TGTGCCAGCAGCCAGGATGTGACAGGAGGTAATGAAAAACTGTTTTTT.

As DNA, the CDR3 is TGTGCCAGCAGTCTAGTAAAACAGGGCCAGCATCAGCCCCAGCATTTT. It encodes CASSLVKQGQHQPQHF. The genes are TRBV7-3 and TRBJ1-5; D possibly corresponds to TRBD1 (6 bases). Per germline, CDR1 SGHTA and CDR2 FQGTGA. The length of the CDR3 is 16 residues. The germline V and J ends were trimmed by 6 bases and 5 bases, with 20 bases remaining between them. Based on the CDR3 plus reference TRBV7-3 and TRBJ1-5, the full variable domain is GAGVSQTPSNKVTEKGKYVELRCDPISGHTALYWYRQSLGQGPEFLIYFQGTGAADDSGLPNDRFFAVRPEGSVSTLKIQRTERGDSAVYLCASSLVKQGQHQPQHFGDGTRLSIL.

This clone has a count of ten or more. The identical CDR3 is also encoded by other nucleotide sequences in the sample. The chain combines TRBV2 with TRBJ2-3, with 7 bases lining up with TRBD2. V lost 8 bases, J lost 2 bases, and 7 bases stayed unmatched. The CDR3 runs to 14 residues. Germline V lookup: CDR1 SNHLY, CDR2 FYNNEI. This CDR3 reads CASGLAGVTDTQYF. CDR3 nucleotides: TGTGCCAGCGGATTGGCGGGAGTCACAGATACGCAGTATTTT.

This sequence joins TRBV30 and TRBJ2-1, with no clear D. The V gene lost 1 base and the J gene lost 2 bases, with 18 bases spanning the gap. The CDR3 loop spans 17 amino acids. The V gene's germline CDR1 is GTSNPN and CDR2 SVGIG (reference sequence). The CDR3 here is CAWSAALPTDPYNEQFF. The CDR3 DNA follows: TGTGCCTGGAGTGCCGCCTTGCCGACCGACCCCTACAATGAGCAGTTCTTC.

The J gene is TRBJ1-4, the V gene TRBV27; D is ambiguous. Between the trimmed V and J ends, which lost 8 bases and 0 bases, there was a span of 10 bases. From germline, CDR1 is MNHEY and CDR2 SMNVEV (reference sequence). This CDR3 comprises 14 residues. CDR3 in DNA: TGTGCCAGCTGTAGGGAGCCAACTAATGAAAAACTGTTTTTT. Its translation is CASCREPTNEKLFF.

The chain is built from TRBV28 and TRBJ1-2, with D hard to call. Per the germline V gene, CDR1 is MDHEN and CDR2 is SYDVKM. V lost 5 bases and J lost 8, with 27 bases in between. The CDR3 is made up of 17 amino acids. The CDR3 reads CASSTYSRFGSFWGYTF. The CDR3 DNA is TGTGCCAGCAGTACATATTCCCGTTTTGGGAGCTTCTGGGGCTACACCTTC.

For the CDR3, the DNA is TGTGCCAGCAGCTTCCAGCCCGGCAATCAGCCCCAGCATTTT. Translation: CASSFQPGNQPQHF. This chain joins TRBV7-2 and TRBJ1-5; D not resolved. In germline, CDR1 is SGHTA, CDR2 FQGNSA. This CDR3 has 14 residues. Between the trimmed V and J ends, which lost 3 bases and 2 bases, there was a span of 8 bases.

The chain uses TRBV19 and TRBJ1-2; D remains ambiguous. Germline V gives CDR1 LNHDA, CDR2 SQIVND (reference sequence). The germline V and J ends were trimmed by 7 bases and 3 bases, with 15 bases remaining between them. The CDR3 length is 14 residues. The CDR3 sequence is CASTMGQAYYGYTF. DNA of the CDR3: TGTGCCAGTACCATGGGCCAGGCCTACTATGGCTACACCTTC. The full variable domain, with the rest looked up from reference TRBV19 and TRBJ1-2, is DGGITQSPKYLFRKEGQNVTLSCEQNLNHDAMYWYRQDPGQGLRLIYYSQIVNDFQKGDIAEGYSVSREKKESFPLTVTSAQKNPTAFYLCASTMGQAYYGYTFGSGTRLTVV.

The gene calls are TRBV13 and TRBJ2-1; a possible D gene is TRBD1 (6 bases). The ends were cut back, 1 base at V and 7 bases at J, with 20 bases in the middle. This CDR3 contains 17 residues. Germline CDR1 reads PRHDT; CDR2 reads FYEKMQ (reference sequence). The CDR3 spells CASSLAQRQDFRNEQFF. DNA of the CDR3: TGTGCCAGCAGCTTAGCGCAGCGACAGGATTTTAGGAATGAGCAGTTCTTC.

A note on this clone: A much larger clone sits a single nucleotide away, making a read error possible. The V and J genes are TRBV5-6 and TRBJ1-1; a possible D gene is TRBD1 (6 bases). V lost 0 bases to trimming and J lost 7 bases, with 16 bases between them. This CDR3 has 15 amino acids. Germline V CDR1 and CDR2: SGHDT, YYEEEE. CDR3 protein: CASSLVGQGNVEAFF. The CDR3 nucleotides are TGTGCCAGCAGCTTGGTAGGCCAGGGGAACGTTGAAGCTTTCTTT.

This sequence joins TRBV7-9 and TRBJ1-1; 7 nucleotides align to TRBD1. This CDR3 is 16 amino acids long. Germline V gives CDR1 SEHNR, CDR2 FQNEAQ (reference sequence). Unmatched junction bases numbered 11, after V lost 2 bases and J lost 5 bases. CDR3 region: CASSLQGGQGETEAFF. The CDR3 DNA reads TGTGCCAGCAGCTTACAAGGGGGGCAGGGGGAAACTGAAGCTTTCTTT.

This clone showed up just a few times. The rearrangement links TRBV7-9 to TRBJ2-7; 11 nucleotides match TRBD1. V lost 4 bases, J lost 5 bases, and 7 bases stayed unmatched. Germline lookup yields CDR1 SEHNR and CDR2 FQNEAQ (reference sequence). The CDR3 extends over 15 amino acids. CDR3 residues: CASSSRTGGNDEQYF. In nucleotides, the CDR3 is TGTGCCAGCAGCTCACGGACAGGGGGCAACGACGAGCAGTACTTC. Variable domain in full (rest from reference TRBV7-9 and TRBJ2-7): DTGVSQNPRHKITKRGQNVTFRCDPISEHNRLYWYRQTLGQGPEFLTYFQNEAQLEKSRLLSDRFSAERPKGSFSTLEIQRTEQGDSAMYLCASSSRTGGNDEQYFGPGTRLTVT.

Remarks on this clone: Other DNA sequences in the same sample also yield this CDR3. The chain couples TRBV5-1 to TRBJ2-5, with D possibly matching TRBD2 (5 bases). Germline-derived CDR1 and CDR2 are SGHRS and YFSETQ. Trimming left V 0 bases short and J 5 bases short, with 14 bases between. The length of the CDR3 is 15 residues. CDR3 nucleotides: TGCGCCAGCAGCTTGGGCGACTCCGCGGGCGAGACCCAGTACTTC. Protein sequence: CASSLGDSAGETQYF. The complete variable domain, with remaining parts taken from reference TRBV5-1 and TRBJ2-5, reads KAGVTQTPRYLIKTRGQQVTLSCSPISGHRSVSWYQQTPGQGLQFLFEYFSETQRNKGNFPGRFSGRQFSNSRSEMNVSTLELGDSALYLCASSLGDSAGETQYFGPGTRLLVL.

This clone was detected ten times or more. V usage is TRBV6-1 and J usage is TRBJ2-7; 7 positions agree with TRBD1. V lost 8 bases to trimming and J lost 10 bases; unmatched junction nucleotides: 20. The CDR3 is 15 amino acids. Germline-derived CDR1 and CDR2 are MNHNS and SASEGT. The CDR3 protein is CASAGPTGLLAGQYF. The CDR3 region has the DNA TGTGCCAGCGCAGGACCGACAGGGCTTTTGGCAGGCCAGTACTTC.

This chain uses TRBV2 with TRBJ2-3, with 10 bases fitting TRBD2. Germline V gives CDR1 SNHLY, CDR2 FYNNEI. The CDR3 covers 14 residues. The V gene end was trimmed by 7 bases and the J gene end by 2 bases; junction bases not matched to a gene: 3. The CDR3 coding sequence is TGTGCCAGCAAACTAGCGGGGCTCACAGATACGCAGTATTTT. Translation: CASKLAGLTDTQYF.

The chain has TRBV7-9 and TRBJ2-4, with D possibly TRBD1 on 6 matching bases. Germline V CDR1 and CDR2: SEHNR, FQNEAQ (reference sequence). Trimming took off 3 bases at V and 8 bases at J, with 17 bases between the two ends. The CDR3 is 15 amino acids. DNA for the CDR3: TGTGCCAGCAGCTTGCGAGGGGACATTGGGGACATTCAGTACTTC. Encoded protein: CASSLRGDIGDIQYF.

The chain recombines TRBV6-5 with TRBJ1-6; 7 bases fit TRBD1. This CDR3 contains 14 residues. Germline V gives CDR1 MNHEY, CDR2 SVGAGI. The V gene end was trimmed by 5 bases and the J gene end by 7 bases; junction bases not matched to a gene: 5. The DNA for the CDR3 is TGTGCCAGCAGTCCCAAGACAGGGAATTCACCCCTCCACTTT. It encodes CASSPKTGNSPLHF.

This clone was seen a single time. The chain employs TRBV7-2 and TRBJ2-2; a possible D gene is TRBD1 (6 bases). Trimming stripped 4 bases from V and 5 bases from J, with 14 bases between. This CDR3 is 15 amino acids long. Germline values: CDR1 SGHTA, CDR2 FQGNSA. Here the CDR3 reads CASSSRHRETGELFF. CDR3 nucleotides: TGTGCCAGCAGCTCCAGACACAGGGAGACCGGGGAGCTGTTTTTT. The full variable domain, in which reference TRBV7-2 and TRBJ2-2 provide the parts outside the CDR3, is GAGVSQSPSNKVTEKGKDVELRCDPISGHTALYWYRQSLGQGLEFLIYFQGNSAPDKSGLPSDRFSAERTGGSVSTLTIQRTQQEDSAVYLCASSSRHRETGELFFGEGSRLTVL.

This sequence joins TRBV7-3 and TRBJ2-5, with 7 bases identical to TRBD2. Germline values: CDR1 SGHTA, CDR2 FQGTGA. The V gene end was trimmed by 4 bases and the J gene end by 5 bases; junction bases not matched to a gene: 10. CDR3 length: 15 amino acids. Here the CDR3 reads CASSSGLGSLETQYF. The CDR3 coding sequence is TGTGCCAGCAGCTCCGGACTAGGATCCCTTGAGACCCAGTACTTC.